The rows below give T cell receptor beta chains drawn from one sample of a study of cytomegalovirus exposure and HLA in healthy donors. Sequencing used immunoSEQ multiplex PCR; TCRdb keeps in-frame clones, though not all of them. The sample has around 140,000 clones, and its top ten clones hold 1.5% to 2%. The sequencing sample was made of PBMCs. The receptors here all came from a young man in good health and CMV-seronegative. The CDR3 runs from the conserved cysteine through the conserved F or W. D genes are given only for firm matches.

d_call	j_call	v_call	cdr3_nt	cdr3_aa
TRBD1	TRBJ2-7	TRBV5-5	TGTGCCAGCAGCCTGGACAGGGTAAAGAACGAGCAGTACTTC	CASSLDRVKNEQYF
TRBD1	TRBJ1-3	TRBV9	TGTGCCAGCAGCCCCAGGGGGAACTTTGGAAACACCATATATTTT	CASSPRGNFGNTIYF
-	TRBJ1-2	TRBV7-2	TGTGCCAGCCGAACTCAAGGAGTAGGCTACACCTTC	CASRTQGVGYTF
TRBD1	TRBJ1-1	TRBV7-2	TGTGCCAGCAGCCCCGACAGGGGGGAAGCTTTCTTT	CASSPDRGEAFF
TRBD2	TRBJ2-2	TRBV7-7	TGTGCCTCGACCGGGGGGGCCGGGGAGCTGTTTTTT	CASTGGAGELFF
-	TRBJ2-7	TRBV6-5	TGTGCCAGCGGGGAGGCCGGGTACGAGCAGTACTTC	CASGEAGYEQYF
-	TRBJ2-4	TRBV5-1	TGCGCCAGCAGCTTGGTCGTGGGGGCCCCTGGGACGGCCAAAAACATTCAGTACTTC	CASSLVVGAPGTAKNIQYF
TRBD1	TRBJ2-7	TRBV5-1	TGCGCCAGCAGCTTGGGGGGAACCGGGACAGGGGGCACCTCCTACGAGCAGTACTTC	CASSLGGTGTGGTSYEQYF
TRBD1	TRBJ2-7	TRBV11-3	TGTGCCAGCAGCTTAGTCCGAGGACAGGGCGAGCAGTACTTC	CASSLVRGQGEQYF
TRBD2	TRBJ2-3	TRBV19	TGTGCCAGTAGTATAAAGCGGGAGGTATCAGATACGCAGTATTTT	CASSIKREVSDTQYF
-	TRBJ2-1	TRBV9	TGTGCCAGCAGCGTAGTTGGGAGCAATGAGCAGTTCTTC	CASSVVGSNEQFF
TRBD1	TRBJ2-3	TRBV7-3	TGTGCCAGCAGCCGGGGCAGGGGGCAGGGAGATACGCAGTATTTT	CASSRGRGQGDTQYF
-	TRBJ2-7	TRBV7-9	TGTGCCAGCAGCCCCGGGTCGTCTTTGTCCTACGAGCAGTACTTC	CASSPGSSLSYEQYF
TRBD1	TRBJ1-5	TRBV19	TGTGCCAGTAGTCTCAGGACAGGGGGGCCCCAGCATTTT	CASSLRTGGPQHF
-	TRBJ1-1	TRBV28	TGTGCCAGTGGGGAGGGTAGGAACACTGAAGCTTTCTTT	CASGEGRNTEAFF
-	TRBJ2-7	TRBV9	TGTGCCAGCAGCGTAGCCGGGGCAGGGGTCGGAGAGCAGTACTTC	CASSVAGAGVGEQYF
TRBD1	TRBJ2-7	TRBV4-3	TGCGCCAGCAGCCTGGACAGGGGGGGCTACGAGCAGTACTTC	CASSLDRGGYEQYF
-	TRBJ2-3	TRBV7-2	TGTGCCAGCTCCATATCTCCGGCAGATACGCAGTATTTT	CASSISPADTQYF
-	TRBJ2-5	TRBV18	TGTGCCAGCTCACTAAAGGGGGAGCGGAAGTTGGAGACCCAGTACTTC	CASSLKGERKLETQYF
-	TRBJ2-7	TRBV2	TGTGCCAGCAGTTCCTCGGACTGGCCCTACGAGCAGTACTTC	CASSSSDWPYEQYF
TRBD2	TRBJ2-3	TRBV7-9	TGTGCCAGCAGCCAACCTACGGGACTAGCGGGAGCAGATACGCAGTATTTT	CASSQPTGLAGADTQYF
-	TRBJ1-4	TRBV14	TGTGCCAGCAGCCTTCTAGCAACTAATGAAAAACTGTTTTTT	CASSLLATNEKLFF
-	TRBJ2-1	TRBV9	TGTGCCAGCAGGTTTCAGAACCACGGGGAGTTCTTC	CASRFQNHGEFF
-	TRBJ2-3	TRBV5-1	TGCGCCAGCAGCTCCCTAGTCGGCGTGATAGATACGCAGTATTTT	CASSSLVGVIDTQYF